This is a list of T cell receptor beta chains from one sample in a study of response to subunit inactivated influenza vaccine. TCRdb used MiXCR to reprocess the RT-PCR reads, holding one entry per CDR3 protein. Among 860,000 or so distinct CDR3 sequences listed, 20% to 25% were seen once. Sequencing was performed on PBMCs from blood, taken 5 to 6 days after vaccination. The source of these receptors is a man aged 50-59 years who received an inactivated influenza vaccine. Each CDR3 is given without its conserved first and last residue.

v_call: TRBV2; j_call: TRBJ1-1; cdr3_aa: ASSSPGQGLMNTEAF
v_call: TRBV3-1; j_call: TRBJ2-2; cdr3_aa: ASSQVPGPNTGELF
v_call: TRBV5-1; j_call: TRBJ2-3; cdr3_aa: ASSSGLAGASTDTQY
v_call: TRBV7-9; j_call: TRBJ2-7; cdr3_aa: ASSSGQISYEQY
v_call: TRBV6-1; j_call: TRBJ2-1; cdr3_aa: ASSEARSLQGNEQF
v_call: TRBV29-1; j_call: TRBJ2-3; cdr3_aa: SARTSGSFDTQY
v_call: TRBV20-1; j_call: TRBJ2-5; cdr3_aa: SAQASGGAGQY
v_call: TRBV7-9; j_call: TRBJ2-3; cdr3_aa: ASTILASLLTDTQY
v_call: TRBV29-1; j_call: TRBJ1-2; cdr3_aa: SVEDFRTEPYNYGYT
v_call: TRBV20-1; j_call: TRBJ1-6; cdr3_aa: SARDRLERGWSPLH
v_call: TRBV20-1; j_call: TRBJ2-3; cdr3_aa: SATGGGTDTQY